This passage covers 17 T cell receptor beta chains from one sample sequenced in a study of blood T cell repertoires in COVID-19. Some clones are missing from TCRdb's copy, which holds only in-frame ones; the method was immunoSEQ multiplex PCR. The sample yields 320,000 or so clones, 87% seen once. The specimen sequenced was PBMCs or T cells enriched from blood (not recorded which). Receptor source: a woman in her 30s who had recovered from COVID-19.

The CDR3 DNA follows: TGTGCCAGCAGCTTATACGGGAACACCATATATTTT. Encoded protein: CASSLYGNTIYF. The chain links TRBV7-2 to TRBJ1-3; D is ambiguous. CDR1 SGHTA and CDR2 FQGNSA come from the germline V gene. Trimming took off 2 bases at V and 7 bases at J, with 6 bases between the two ends. This CDR3 spans 12 amino acids.

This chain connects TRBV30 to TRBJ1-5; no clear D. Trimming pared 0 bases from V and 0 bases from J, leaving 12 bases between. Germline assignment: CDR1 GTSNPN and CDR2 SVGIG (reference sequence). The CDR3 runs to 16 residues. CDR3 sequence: CAWSVIGGRSNQPQHF. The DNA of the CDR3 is TGTGCCTGGAGTGTAATCGGAGGCCGTAGCAATCAGCCCCAGCATTTT.

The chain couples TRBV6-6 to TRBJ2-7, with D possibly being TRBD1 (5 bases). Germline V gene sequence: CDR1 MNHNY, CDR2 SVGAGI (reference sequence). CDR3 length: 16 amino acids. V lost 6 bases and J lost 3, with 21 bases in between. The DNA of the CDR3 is TGTGCCAGCAGCCCCGACCAGGGTACCTGGGTCTACGAGCAGTACTTC. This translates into CASSPDQGTWVYEQYF.

The CDR3 spells CASSSYGRTGELFF. The CDR3 DNA sequence: TGTGCCAGTAGTAGCTACGGCAGGACCGGGGAGCTGTTTTTT. The rearrangement uses TRBV19 and TRBJ2-2; unclear D gene. The CDR3 covers 14 residues. V gave up 4 bases and J gave up 5 bases, with 11 bases separating them. Germline V gene lookup returns CDR1 LNHDA and CDR2 SQIVND (reference sequence).

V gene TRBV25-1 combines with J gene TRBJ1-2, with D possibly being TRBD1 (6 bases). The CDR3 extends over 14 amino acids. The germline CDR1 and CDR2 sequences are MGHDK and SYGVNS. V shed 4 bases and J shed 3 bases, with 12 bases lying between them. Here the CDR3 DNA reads TGTGCCAGCAGTGTGGGGGCCCCAGACTATGGCTACACCTTC. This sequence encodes CASSVGAPDYGYTF.

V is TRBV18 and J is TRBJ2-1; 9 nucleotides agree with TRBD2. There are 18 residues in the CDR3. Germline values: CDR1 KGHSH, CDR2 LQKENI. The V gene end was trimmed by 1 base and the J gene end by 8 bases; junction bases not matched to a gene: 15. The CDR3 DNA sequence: TGTGCCAGCTCACCACTTCGCTCGCGGGGGGGCCTAACGGATGAGCAGTTCTTC. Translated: CASSPLRSRGGLTDEQFF.

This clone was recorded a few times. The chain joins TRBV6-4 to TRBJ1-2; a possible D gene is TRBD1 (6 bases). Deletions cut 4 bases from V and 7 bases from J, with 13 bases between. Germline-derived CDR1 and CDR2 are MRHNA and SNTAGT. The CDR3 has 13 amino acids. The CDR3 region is CASSAEQGGGYTF. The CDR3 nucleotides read TGTGCCAGCAGTGCCGAACAGGGTGGTGGCTACACCTTC.

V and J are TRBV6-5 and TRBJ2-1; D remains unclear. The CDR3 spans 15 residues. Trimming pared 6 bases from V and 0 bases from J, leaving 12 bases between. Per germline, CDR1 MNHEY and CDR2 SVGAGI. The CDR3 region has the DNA TGTGCCAGCAGCCGCCTAGTGAGCTCCTACAATGAGCAGTTCTTC. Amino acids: CASSRLVSSYNEQFF.

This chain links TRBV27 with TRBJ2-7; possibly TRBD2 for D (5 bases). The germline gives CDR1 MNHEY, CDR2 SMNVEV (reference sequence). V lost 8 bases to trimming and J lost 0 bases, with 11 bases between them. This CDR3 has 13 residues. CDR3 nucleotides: TGTGCCAGCCGATTAGCGTACTCCTACGAGCAGTACTTC. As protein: CASRLAYSYEQYF.

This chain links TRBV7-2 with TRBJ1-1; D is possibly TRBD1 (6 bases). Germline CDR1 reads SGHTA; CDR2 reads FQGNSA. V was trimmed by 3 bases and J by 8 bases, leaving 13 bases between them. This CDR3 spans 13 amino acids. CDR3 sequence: CASSFGGQGEAFF. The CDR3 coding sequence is TGTGCCAGCAGCTTTGGGGGCCAGGGAGAAGCTTTCTTT.

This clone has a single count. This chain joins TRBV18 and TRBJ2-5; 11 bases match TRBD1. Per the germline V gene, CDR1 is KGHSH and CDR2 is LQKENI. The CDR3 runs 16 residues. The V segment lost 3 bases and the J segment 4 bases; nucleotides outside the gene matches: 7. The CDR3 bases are TGTGCCAGCTCACCCCTCGGACAGGGGGCGCGAGAGACCCAGTACTTC. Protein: CASSPLGQGARETQYF.

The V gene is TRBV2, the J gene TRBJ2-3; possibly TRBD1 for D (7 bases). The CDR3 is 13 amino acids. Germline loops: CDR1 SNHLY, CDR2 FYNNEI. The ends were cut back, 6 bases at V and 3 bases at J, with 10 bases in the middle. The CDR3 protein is CASRPGGTDTQYF. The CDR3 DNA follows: TGTGCCAGCAGACCAGGGGGGACAGATACGCAGTATTTT. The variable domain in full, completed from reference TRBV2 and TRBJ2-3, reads EPEVTQTPSHQVTQMGQEVILRCVPISNHLYFYWYRQILGQKVEFLVSFYNNEISEKSEIFDDQFSVERPDGSNFTLKIRSTKLEDSAMYFCASRPGGTDTQYFGPGTRLTVL.

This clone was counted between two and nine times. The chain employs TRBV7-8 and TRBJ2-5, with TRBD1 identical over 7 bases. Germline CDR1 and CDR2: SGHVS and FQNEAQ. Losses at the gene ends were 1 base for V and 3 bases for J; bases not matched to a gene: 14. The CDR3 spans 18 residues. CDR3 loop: CASSLGSGTAHLKETQYF. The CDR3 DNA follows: TGTGCCAGCAGCTTAGGTTCCGGGACAGCTCACCTTAAAGAGACCCAGTACTTC.

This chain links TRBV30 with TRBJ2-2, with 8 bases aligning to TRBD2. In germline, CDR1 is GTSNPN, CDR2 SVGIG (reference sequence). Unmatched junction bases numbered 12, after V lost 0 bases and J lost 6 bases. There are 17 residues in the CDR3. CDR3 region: CAWSVLGGTRRAGELFF. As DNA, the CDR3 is TGTGCCTGGAGTGTACTAGGGGGGACTAGACGAGCCGGGGAGCTGTTTTTT.

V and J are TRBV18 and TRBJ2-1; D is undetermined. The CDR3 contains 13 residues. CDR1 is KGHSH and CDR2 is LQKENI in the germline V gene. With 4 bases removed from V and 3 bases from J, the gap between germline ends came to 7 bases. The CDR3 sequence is CASSQDNYNEQFF. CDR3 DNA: TGTGCCAGCTCACAAGACAACTACAATGAGCAGTTCTTC. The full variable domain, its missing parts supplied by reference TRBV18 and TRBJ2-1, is NAGVMQNPRHLVRRRGQEARLRCSPMKGHSHVYWYRQLPEEGLKFMVYLQKENIIDESGMPKERFSAEFPKEGPSILRIQQVVRGDSAAYFCASSQDNYNEQFFGPGTRLTVL.

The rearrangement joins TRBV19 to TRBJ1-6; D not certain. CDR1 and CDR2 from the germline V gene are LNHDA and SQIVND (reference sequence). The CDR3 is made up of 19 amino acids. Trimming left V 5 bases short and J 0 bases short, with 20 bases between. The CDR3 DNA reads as TGTGCCAGTAGTGACATGGTCGTGGGTACGACCTCCTATAATTCACCCCTCCACTTT. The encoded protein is CASSDMVVGTTSYNSPLHF. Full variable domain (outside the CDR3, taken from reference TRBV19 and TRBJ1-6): DGGITQSPKYLFRKEGQNVTLSCEQNLNHDAMYWYRQDPGQGLRLIYYSQIVNDFQKGDIAEGYSVSREKKESFPLTVTSAQKNPTAFYLCASSDMVVGTTSYNSPLHFGNGTRLTVT.

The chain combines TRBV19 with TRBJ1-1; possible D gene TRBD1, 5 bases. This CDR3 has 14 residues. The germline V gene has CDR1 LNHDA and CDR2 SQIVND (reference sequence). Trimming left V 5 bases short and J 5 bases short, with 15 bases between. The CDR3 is CASSLSGGGTEAFF. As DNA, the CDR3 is TGTGCCAGTAGTCTATCCGGGGGAGGGACTGAAGCTTTCTTT.